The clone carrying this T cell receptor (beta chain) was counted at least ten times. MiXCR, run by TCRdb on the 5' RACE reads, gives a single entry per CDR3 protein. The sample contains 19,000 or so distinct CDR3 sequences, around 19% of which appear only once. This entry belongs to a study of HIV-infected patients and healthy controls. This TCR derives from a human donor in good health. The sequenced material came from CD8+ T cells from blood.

Here the CDR3 DNA reads TGTGCCAGCAGCTCCTTTGGCGGGATGGGATACAATGAGCAGTTCTTC. Its translation: CASSSFGGMGYNEQFF. The V call is TRBV13, the J call TRBJ2-1; TRBD2 might be the D (6 bases). The CDR3 extends over 16 amino acids. The V end was cut by 4 bases, the J end by 4 bases, with 17 bases between. CDR1 PRHDT and CDR2 FYEKMQ come from the germline V gene (reference sequence). Full variable domain (outside the CDR3, taken from reference TRBV13 and TRBJ2-1): AAGVIQSPRHLIKEKRETATLKCYPIPRHDTVYWYQQGPGQDPQFLISFYEKMQSDKGSIPDRFSAQQFSDYHSELNMSSLELGDSALYFCASSSFGGMGYNEQFFGPGTRLTVL.